This T cell receptor beta chain was obtained from a study of control samples from healthy donors and cancer patients. The table came from immunoSEQ multiplex PCR; TCRdb's copy has only in-frame clones and leaves some out. The data show approximately 100,000 clones, with 88% seen just once and roughly an eighth held by the top ten. The sequenced material came from blood. This sequence was found in a man aged 25 to 40 in good health.

The CDR3 DNA follows: TGTGCCACCAGTGATTCATACAGGGATCCCTACGAGCAGTACTTC. Translating gives CATSDSYRDPYEQYF. The chain employs TRBV24-1 and TRBJ2-7; a possible D gene is TRBD1 (6 bases). In germline, CDR1 is KGHDR, CDR2 SFDVKD. This CDR3 spans 15 amino acids. The ends were cut back, 2 bases at V and 2 bases at J, with 12 bases in the middle.